These 8 T cell receptor beta chains share one sample of origin, sequenced in a study of preoperative IRX-2 immunotherapy in early breast cancer. Treatment: preoperative locoregional IRX-2 cytokine immunotherapy. TCRdb's copy holds only in-frame clones and misses some; the assay was immunoSEQ multiplex PCR. The sample lists about 7,700 clones, around 80% occurring once. The sequences come from tumor tissue, collected after IRX-2 immunotherapy. The receptor set was obtained from a human donor with breast cancer.

The gene calls are TRBV6-8 and TRBJ1-6; 7 bases agree with TRBD1. Germline CDR1 and CDR2: MNHGY and SAAAGT. V lost 0 bases and J lost 8; bases outside the gene matches: 7. The CDR3 runs 16 residues. The DNA for the CDR3 is TGTGCCAGCAGTTACTCTCGACAGGGTTGGGATTCACCCCTCCACTTT. It translates to CASSYSRQGWDSPLHF.

The chain combines TRBV6-8 with TRBJ2-6; perhaps TRBD1 as D (5 bases). The length of the CDR3 is 16 residues. Germline V gene sequence: CDR1 MNHGY, CDR2 SAAAGT. Trimming removed 0 bases from V and 4 bases from J, with 10 bases in between. The CDR3 DNA follows: TGTGCCAGCAGTTACTCCCAGGGTTCCGGGGCCAACGTCCTGACTTTC. The encoded protein is CASSYSQGSGANVLTF.

This chain joins TRBV19 and TRBJ2-1; tentative D call: TRBD2 (5 bases). CDR3 length: 15 amino acids. In germline, CDR1 is LNHDA, CDR2 SQIVND (reference sequence). The V gene lost 4 bases and the J gene lost 3 bases, with 13 bases spanning the gap. CDR3 loop: CASSNLFRDYNEQFF. The CDR3, as DNA: TGTGCCAGTAGTAATCTATTCCGGGACTACAATGAGCAGTTCTTC.

The chain links TRBV19 to TRBJ1-1; D gene unclear. V lost 7 bases and J 1 base, leaving 19 bases between the germline ends. The CDR3 runs 16 residues. Germline V gives CDR1 LNHDA, CDR2 SQIVND (reference sequence). Here the CDR3 reads CASNMARSYPNTEAFF. In DNA form, the CDR3 reads TGTGCCAGTAATATGGCCAGGTCCTATCCGAACACTGAAGCTTTCTTT.

This clone appeared a few times. This rearrangement joins TRBV11-3 to TRBJ1-1; D might be TRBD1 (5 bases). Trimming stripped 5 bases from V and 3 bases from J, with 19 bases between. Per the germline V gene, CDR1 is SGHNT and CDR2 is YENEEA. CDR3 length: 16 amino acids. CDR3 region: CASSPGGTRPDTEAFF. Written as DNA, the CDR3 is TGTGCCAGCAGCCCTGGGGGGACCAGGCCTGACACTGAAGCTTTCTTT.

The chain employs TRBV14 and TRBJ2-7; D is ambiguous. Per the germline V gene, CDR1 is SGHDN and CDR2 is FVKESK. Trimming removed 3 bases from V and 7 bases from J, with 13 bases in between. This CDR3 spans 13 amino acids. Written as DNA, the CDR3 is TGTGCCAGCAGCCATCTTAACCGGGCAGAGCAGTACTTC. The encoded protein is CASSHLNRAEQYF. Full variable domain (outside the CDR3, taken from reference TRBV14 and TRBJ2-7): EAGVTQFPSHSVIEKGQTVTLRCDPISGHDNLYWYRRVMGKEIKFLLHFVKESKQDESGMPNNRFLAERTGGTYSTLKVQPAELEDSGVYFCASSHLNRAEQYFGPGTRLTVT.

The chain is built from TRBV12-5 and TRBJ1-5, with 8 bases lining up with TRBD1. The germline V gene has CDR1 LGHNT and CDR2 FRNRAP. The CDR3 has 16 residues. Written as DNA, the CDR3 is TGTGCCAGCAACCCAGGGGGGACAGGCGGCCAGAAGCCCCAGCATTTT. Translation gives CASNPGGTGGQKPQHF.

The chain links TRBV5-1 to TRBJ2-6; D gene uncertain. This CDR3 has 14 residues. V dropped 4 bases and J dropped 2 bases, with 7 bases sitting between them. Per germline, CDR1 SGHRS and CDR2 YFSETQ. This CDR3 is CASSTTAGANVLTF. CDR3 DNA sequence: TGCGCCAGCAGCACGACCGCTGGGGCCAACGTCCTGACTTTC.